The 7 T cell receptor beta chains in this list originate from one sample, sequenced in a study of CD8+ T cells in alopecia areata. Sequencing relied on a cDNA template that was reverse transcribed from extracted RNA. Assay used: immunoSEQ multiplex PCR; TCRdb lists only in-frame clones, some missing. The data show about 160,000 clones, less than 80% seen once. Treatment meaning: oral pan-JAK inhibitor, 5-10 mg twice daily. The sample consisted of CD4+ T cells sorted from blood, taken at week 24, from a patient treated with tofacitinib. These receptor sequences come from a human donor with alopecia areata.

The V and J genes are TRBV9 and TRBJ1-2; the D gene is possibly TRBD1 (6 bases). Trimming stripped 7 bases from V and 3 bases from J, with 7 bases between. Germline V CDR1 and CDR2: SGDLS, YYNGEE. This CDR3 is 11 amino acids long. The CDR3 coding sequence is TGTGCCAGCGGGACACACTATGGCTACACCTTC. This translates into CASGTHYGYTF.

This clone was observed a few times. This chain uses TRBV7-9 with TRBJ1-1; D is undetermined. CDR1 is SEHNR and CDR2 is FQNEAQ in the germline V gene (reference sequence). The ends were cut back, 5 bases at V and 2 bases at J, with 12 bases in the middle. The CDR3 is 14 residues long. For the CDR3, the DNA is TGTGCCAGCAGCCCATGGGAACCTAACACTGAAGCTTTCTTT. Amino acids: CASSPWEPNTEAFF.

This clone was picked up a small number of times. V gene TRBV9 combines with J gene TRBJ1-5, with 8 nucleotides matching TRBD1. Trimming removed 2 bases from V and 0 bases from J; junction bases left unmatched: 4. This CDR3 comprises 16 residues. Per the germline V gene, CDR1 is SGDLS and CDR2 is YYNGEE. The DNA for the CDR3 is TGTGCCAGCAGCGTCTGGGACAGGAATAGCAATCAGCCCCAGCATTTT. It translates to CASSVWDRNSNQPQHF.

In its sample, this clone was seen a few times. The V gene is TRBV28, the J gene TRBJ2-6, with D perhaps TRBD1 (6 bases). Trimming stripped 5 bases from V and 1 base from J, with 12 bases between. CDR1 is MDHEN and CDR2 is SYDVKM in the germline V gene. The CDR3 is made up of 16 amino acids. CDR3 nucleotides: TGTGCCAGCAGTCCCCCCCAGGGGTCTGGGGCCAACGTCCTGACTTTC. Translation: CASSPPQGSGANVLTF.

In this sample, this clone turned up a few times. The V and J genes are TRBV29-1 and TRBJ1-1; D unclear. The CDR3 length is 12 residues. V dropped 6 bases and J dropped 1 base, with 9 bases sitting between them. Germline CDR1 SQVTM, CDR2 ANQGSEA. CDR3 sequence reads: CSVVTSNTEAFF. The CDR3 DNA reads as TGCAGCGTAGTAACCTCGAACACTGAAGCTTTCTTT.

This clone was found a few times. The rearrangement joins TRBV30 to TRBJ2-1, with 9 positions matching TRBD1. The CDR3 loop spans 15 amino acids. Germline CDR1 reads GTSNPN; CDR2 reads SVGIG (reference sequence). Unmatched junction bases numbered 8, after V lost 0 bases and J lost 8 bases. The CDR3 nucleotides are TGTGCCTGGAGTGTAGGGGGGACAGGGCTCGATGAGCAGTTCTTC. It encodes CAWSVGGTGLDEQFF.

The chain has TRBV6-5 and TRBJ2-7, with D perhaps matching TRBD1 (6 bases). Germline values: CDR1 MNHEY, CDR2 SVGAGI. CDR3 length: 15 residues. V lost 0 bases and J 2 bases, leaving 11 bases between the germline ends. The CDR3, as DNA: TGTGCCAGCAGTTACTCGGTCGGGGACACCTACGAGCAGTACTTC. Translated: CASSYSVGDTYEQYF.